This TCR beta chain is drawn from a study of blood T cell repertoires in COVID-19 (dated by TCRdb to the early 2020s). Regarding the complete study: Samples covering the acute and convalescent phases of COVID-19 were provided by collaborators in the United States, Italy and Spain. The material from the prospective study consisted of cDNA or gDNA derived from T cells, B-cell-depleted T cells, or PBMCs. The dataset comprised deeply sampled blood TCRbeta repertoires from subjects exposed to, actively infected with, or recovered from COVID-19. The repertoires were released in a freely available public database meant as a resource for research on the immune response to SARS-CoV-2. Samples were obtained from the ongoing ImmuneRACE study (first 160 participants) and from over a thousand subjects provided by 6 global collaborators. Sample metadata almost always included a de-identified subject ID, COVID-19 status, age in years and sex. Where available, HLA class I and class II types were taken from metadata supplied by the sample provider and were not determined by assay-based typing. What the research found in general, with its limitations: Clinical and demographic metadata were provided uncurated, with the amount varying by source and participant.

TCRbeta CDR3 regions were amplified from genomic DNA using the immunoSEQ Assay, a bias-controlled multiplex PCR. From the authors' description of their analysis: Within the assay, amplification of reference gene primers was used to estimate how many nucleated cells each sample contained. Sequence reads were collapsed and filtered to measure the absolute abundance of every unique TCRbeta CDR3 rearrangement. For each sample, productive Simpson clonality was calculated as the square root of Simpson's diversity index over productive rearrangements. TCRdb retrieved this table from immuneACCESS and kept in-frame rearrangements only. Not all clones are present; in checked studies, unresolved V genes account for under half, and no reason is known for the remainder. The DNA was the basis for D and trimming; V, J and clone size are from that table. The sample has nearly 250,000 clones on record, approximately 89% of them singletons. About 1.7% of the sample rests with the top ten.

Turning to this clone: Its antigen remains undetermined. Qualities for individual bases were not recorded, and no much larger clone is one base off.

Another Seattle source contributed samples from volunteer blood donors who had recovered from COVID-19. Whole blood was collected in K2EDTA tubes by collaborating institutions according to the institutions' own protocols. For TCRbeta analysis, collaborators shipped samples in one of three forms: frozen whole blood, isolated PBMCs, or DNA extracted from either of those sample types. The receptor was isolated from a woman aged 55 to 70 who had recovered from COVID-19. The sequenced material came from peripheral blood.

The CDR3 has the sequence CASSELLSPDTQYF. The sequenced DNA: TGTGCCAGCAGTGAACTGCTTAGCCCAGATACGCAGTATTTT. The chain is encoded by TRBV6-1 joined to TRBJ2-3; too little of a D gene remains to name it. The trim is 2 bases for V and 4 bases for J, with a gap of 10 bases between the germline ends. Inclusive of the bounding cysteine and phenylalanine, the CDR3 is 14 residues long. The entry retains the CDR3 DNA only, 42 bases that are in frame from base 1. The germline V gene gives CDR1 as MNHNS and CDR2 as SASEGT.